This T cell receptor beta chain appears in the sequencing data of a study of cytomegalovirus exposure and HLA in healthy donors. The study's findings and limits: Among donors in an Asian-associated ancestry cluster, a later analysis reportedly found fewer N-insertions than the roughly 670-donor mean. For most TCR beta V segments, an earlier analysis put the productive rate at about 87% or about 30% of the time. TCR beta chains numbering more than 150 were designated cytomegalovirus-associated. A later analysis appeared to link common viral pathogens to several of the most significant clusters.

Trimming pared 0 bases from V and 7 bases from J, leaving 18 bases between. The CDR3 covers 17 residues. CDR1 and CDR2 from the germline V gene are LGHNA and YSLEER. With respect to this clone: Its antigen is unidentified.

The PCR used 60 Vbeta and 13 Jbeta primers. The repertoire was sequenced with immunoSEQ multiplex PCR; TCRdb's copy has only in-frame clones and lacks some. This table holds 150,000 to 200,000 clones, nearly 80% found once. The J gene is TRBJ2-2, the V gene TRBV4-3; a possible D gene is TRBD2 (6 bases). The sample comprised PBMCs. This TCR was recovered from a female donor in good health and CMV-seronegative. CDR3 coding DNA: TGCGCCAGCAGCCAAGAAACCCTCCTTGGAGGGCACGGGGAGCTGTTTTTT. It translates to CASSQETLLGGHGELFF.